Sequencing of this TCR beta chain was carried out in a study of response to subunit inactivated influenza vaccine. Overall study results and limits: After each seasonal influenza vaccination, few new T cells are recruited, the authors suggested.

TCRdb reprocessed the RT-PCR reads via MiXCR and lists one record per CDR3 protein. Here the sample spans 650,000 to 700,000 distinct CDR3 sequences, around 16% being singletons. The sample holds many counts of this clonotype. What it binds is unknown. The origin of this receptor is a man aged 50 to 59 who received an inactivated influenza vaccine. The source was PBMCs from blood, collected 11 to 12 days after vaccination.

The CDR3 sequence is CASSFFETQYF. CDR3 in DNA: TGTGCCAGCAGTTTCTTCGAGACCCAGTACTTC. V and J are TRBV12-3 or TRBV12-4 and TRBJ2-5; D is undetermined. The CDR3 length is 11 residues. V was shortened by 3 bases and J by 5 bases, with 4 bases between the two germline ends.